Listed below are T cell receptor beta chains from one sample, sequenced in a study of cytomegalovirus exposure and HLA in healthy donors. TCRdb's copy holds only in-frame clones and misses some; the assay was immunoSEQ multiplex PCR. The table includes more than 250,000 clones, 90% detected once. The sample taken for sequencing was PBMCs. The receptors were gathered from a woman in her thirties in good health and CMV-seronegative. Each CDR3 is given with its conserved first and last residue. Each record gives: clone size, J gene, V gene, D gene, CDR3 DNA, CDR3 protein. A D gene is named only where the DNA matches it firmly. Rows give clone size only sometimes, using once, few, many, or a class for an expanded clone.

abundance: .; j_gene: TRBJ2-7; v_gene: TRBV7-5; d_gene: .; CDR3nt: TGTGCTAATAAAAGGGAGACTAGCGGGAGCGAGCAGTACTTC; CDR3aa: CANKRETSGSEQYF
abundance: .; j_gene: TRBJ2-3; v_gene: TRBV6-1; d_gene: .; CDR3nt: TGTGCCAGCAGTGCCACAGATACGCAGTATTTT; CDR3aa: CASSATDTQYF
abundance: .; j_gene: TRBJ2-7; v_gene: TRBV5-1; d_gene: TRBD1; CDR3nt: TGCGCCAGCAGCGAAGTATCGGGACAGGGGTTTGCCTACGAGCAGTACTTC; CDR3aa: CASSEVSGQGFAYEQYF
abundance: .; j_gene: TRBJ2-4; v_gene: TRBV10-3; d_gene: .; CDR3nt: TGTGCCATCAGTGTTGGGACGGATCTAGCCAAAAACATTCAGTACTTC; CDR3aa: CAISVGTDLAKNIQYF
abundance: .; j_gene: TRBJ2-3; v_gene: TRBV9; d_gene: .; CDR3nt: TGTGCCAGCAGCGGCCCGGCGTTCACAGATACGCAGTATTTT; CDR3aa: CASSGPAFTDTQYF
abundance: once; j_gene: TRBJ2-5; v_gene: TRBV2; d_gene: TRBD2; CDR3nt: TGTGCCAGCGAAGCTCCGACTAGCGGGGGAGAGACCCAGTACTTC; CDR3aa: CASEAPTSGGETQYF
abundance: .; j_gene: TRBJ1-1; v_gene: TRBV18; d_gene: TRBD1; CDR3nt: TGTGCCAGCTCACGACAGGGGGCGTCGAACACTGAAGCTTTCTTT; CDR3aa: CASSRQGASNTEAFF
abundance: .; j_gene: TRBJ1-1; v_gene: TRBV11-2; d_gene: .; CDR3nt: TGTGCCAGCACCTGGGGTGTGAACACTGAAGCTTTCTTT; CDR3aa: CASTWGVNTEAFF
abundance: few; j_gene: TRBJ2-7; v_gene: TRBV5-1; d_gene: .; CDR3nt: TGCGCCAGCAGCGTGGACGGAGTCTACGAGCAGTACTTC; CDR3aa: CASSVDGVYEQYF
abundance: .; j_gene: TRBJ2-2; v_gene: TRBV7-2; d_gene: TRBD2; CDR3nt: TGTGCCAGCAGCATCCTAGCGGGACTGAACACCGGGGAGCTGTTTTTT; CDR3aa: CASSILAGLNTGELFF
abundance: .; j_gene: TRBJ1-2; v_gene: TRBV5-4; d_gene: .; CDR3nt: TGTGCCAGCAGCCTAGGGGACCCCAACTCGGGCTACACCTTC; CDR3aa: CASSLGDPNSGYTF
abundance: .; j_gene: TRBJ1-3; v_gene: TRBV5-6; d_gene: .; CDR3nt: TGTGCCAGCAGCTTGCCCTTCCGACAGACTGGAAACACCATATATTTT; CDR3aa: CASSLPFRQTGNTIYF
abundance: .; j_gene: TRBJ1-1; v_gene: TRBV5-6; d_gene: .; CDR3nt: TGTGCCAGCAGCTTTCAGCGACTGAACACTGAAGCTTTCTTT; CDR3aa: CASSFQRLNTEAFF
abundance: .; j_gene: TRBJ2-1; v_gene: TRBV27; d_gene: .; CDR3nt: TGTGCCAGCAGTTCCCCTCCGGGCCGCCATGAGCAGTTCTTC; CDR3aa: CASSSPPGRHEQFF
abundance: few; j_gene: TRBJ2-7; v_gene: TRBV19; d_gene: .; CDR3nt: TGTGCCAGTAGTATCGGAACCTCCTACGAGCAGTACTTC; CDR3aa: CASSIGTSYEQYF
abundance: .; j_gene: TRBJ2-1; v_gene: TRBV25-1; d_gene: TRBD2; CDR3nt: TGTGCCAGCAGTGTGCCGGGACTAGCGAATAATGAGCAGTTCTTC; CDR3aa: CASSVPGLANNEQFF
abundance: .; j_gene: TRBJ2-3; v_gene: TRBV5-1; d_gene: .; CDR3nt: TGCGCCAGCAGCTTGGTAGTGGGAACGCAGGGAACAGATACGCAGTATTTT; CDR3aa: CASSLVVGTQGTDTQYF
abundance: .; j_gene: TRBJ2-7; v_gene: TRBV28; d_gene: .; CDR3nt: TGTGCCAGCAGTTTTCTCTACTTCCGGGACTCCCTCTCCTACGAGCAGTACTTC; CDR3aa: CASSFLYFRDSLSYEQYF
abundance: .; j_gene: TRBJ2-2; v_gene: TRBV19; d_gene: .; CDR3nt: TGTGCCAGTAGTATAGGAGGGGCCGGGGAGCTGTTTTTT; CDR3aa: CASSIGGAGELFF
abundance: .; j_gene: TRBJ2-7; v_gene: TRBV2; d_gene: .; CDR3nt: TGTGCCAGCCAGCTAGGGATAAACGCCTACGAGCAGTACTTC; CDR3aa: CASQLGINAYEQYF
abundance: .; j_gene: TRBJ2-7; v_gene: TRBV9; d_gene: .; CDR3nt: TGTGCCAGCAGCCCGAAAAGCACCGACGGACGCTACGAGCAGTACTTC; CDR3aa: CASSPKSTDGRYEQYF
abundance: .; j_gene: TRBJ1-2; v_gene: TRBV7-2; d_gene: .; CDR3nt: .; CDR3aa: CASSLTFGGVLYGYTF
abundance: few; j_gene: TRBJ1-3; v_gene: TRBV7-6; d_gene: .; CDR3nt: TGTGCCAGCAGCTTTTTGGGACCCAAACGACATGACACCATATATTTT; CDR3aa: CASSFLGPKRHDTIYF
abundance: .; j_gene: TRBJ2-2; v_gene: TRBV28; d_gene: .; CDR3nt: TGTGCCAGCAGTTTATTATCTATCCGGGAGCTGTTTTTT; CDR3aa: CASSLLSIRELFF
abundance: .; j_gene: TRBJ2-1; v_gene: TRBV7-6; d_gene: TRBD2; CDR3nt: TGTGCCAGCAGCTTACCCAAGCTAGCGGGAGTGTACAATGAGCAGTTCTTC; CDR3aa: CASSLPKLAGVYNEQFF
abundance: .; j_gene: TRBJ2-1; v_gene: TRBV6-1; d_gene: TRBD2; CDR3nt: TGTGCCAGCAGTGAGTTAGCGGGACGATTCGTGAACAATGAGCAGTTCTTC; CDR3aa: CASSELAGRFVNNEQFF
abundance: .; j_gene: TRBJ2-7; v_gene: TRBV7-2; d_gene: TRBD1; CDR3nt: TGTGCCAGCAGCTTAGCACGTGGGACAGGGGACTACTGGTACGAGCAGTACTTC; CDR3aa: CASSLARGTGDYWYEQYF
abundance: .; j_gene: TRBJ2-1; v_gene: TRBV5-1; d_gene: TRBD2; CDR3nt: TGCGCCAGCAGCTTGCCACTAGCGGGAGGAAAGGATGAGCAGTTCTTC; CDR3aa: CASSLPLAGGKDEQFF
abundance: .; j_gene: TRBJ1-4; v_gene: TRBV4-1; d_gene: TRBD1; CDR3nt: TGCGCCAGCAGAATAGGACAGGGGGCGCCGGGTGGAGAAAAACTGTTTTTT; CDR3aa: CASRIGQGAPGGEKLFF
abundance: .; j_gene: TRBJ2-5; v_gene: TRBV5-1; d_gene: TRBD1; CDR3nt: TGCGCCAGCAGCTTAGGAGGACAGGGCCCCCAAGAGACCCAGTACTTC; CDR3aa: CASSLGGQGPQETQYF
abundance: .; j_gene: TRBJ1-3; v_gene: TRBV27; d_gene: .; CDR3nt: TGTGCCAGCAGTTCAGGCGGCTCTGGAAACACCATATATTTT; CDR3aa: CASSSGGSGNTIYF
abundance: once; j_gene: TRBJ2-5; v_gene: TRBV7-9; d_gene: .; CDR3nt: TGTGCCAGCAGCTTAGTAGGCCAAGAGACCCAGTACTTC; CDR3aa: CASSLVGQETQYF
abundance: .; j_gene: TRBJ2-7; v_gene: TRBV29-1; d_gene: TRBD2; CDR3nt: TGCAGCGTAGTTCTAGCGGAGAGTCCCTACGAGCAGTACTTC; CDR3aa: CSVVLAESPYEQYF
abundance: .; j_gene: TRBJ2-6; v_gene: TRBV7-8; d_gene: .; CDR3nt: TGTGCCAGCAGCTTAATCGGGGCCAACGTCCTGACTTTC; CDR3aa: CASSLIGANVLTF
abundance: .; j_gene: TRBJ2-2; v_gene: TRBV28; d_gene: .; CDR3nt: TGTGCCAGCAGTTTAAGTACCGTAGGCGGGGAGCTGTTTTTT; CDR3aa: CASSLSTVGGELFF
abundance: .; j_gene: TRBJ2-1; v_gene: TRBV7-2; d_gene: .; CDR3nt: TGTGCCAGCAGCGTACGACGGCGGGATGAGCAGTTCTTC; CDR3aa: CASSVRRRDEQFF
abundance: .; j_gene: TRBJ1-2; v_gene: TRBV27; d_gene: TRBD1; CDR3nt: TGTGCCAGCAGTCCAGGGGGGTATGGCTACACCTTC; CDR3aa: CASSPGGYGYTF
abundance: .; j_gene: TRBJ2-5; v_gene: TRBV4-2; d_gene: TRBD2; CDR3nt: TGTGCCAGCAGCCCCGGGACTAGAGGAGAGACCCAGTACTTC; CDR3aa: CASSPGTRGETQYF
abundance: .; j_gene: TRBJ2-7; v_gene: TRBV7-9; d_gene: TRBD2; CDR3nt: TGTGCCAGCAGCCACGACAGAAGCGGGGGATACGAGCAGTACTTC; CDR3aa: CASSHDRSGGYEQYF
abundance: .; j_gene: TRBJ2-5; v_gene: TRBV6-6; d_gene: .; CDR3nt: TGTGCCAGCAGTTCCAGGGTGGGGACCCAGTACTTC; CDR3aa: CASSSRVGTQYF
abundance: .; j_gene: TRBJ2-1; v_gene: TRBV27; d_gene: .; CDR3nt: TGTGCCAGCAGTTTGGGGCTAGGGGTCGACAATGAGCAGTTCTTC; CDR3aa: CASSLGLGVDNEQFF
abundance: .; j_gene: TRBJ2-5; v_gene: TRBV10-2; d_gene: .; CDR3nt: TGCGCCAGCAGTGATATGGACTGGAAAGAGACCCAGTACTTC; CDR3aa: CASSDMDWKETQYF
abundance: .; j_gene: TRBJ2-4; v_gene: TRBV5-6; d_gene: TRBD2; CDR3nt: TGTGCCAGCAGCTTGGGGCAGGGAGGGGACATTCAGTACTTC; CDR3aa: CASSLGQGGDIQYF
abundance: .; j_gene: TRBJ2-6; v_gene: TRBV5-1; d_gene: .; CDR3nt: TGCGCCAGCAGCTTGGCGGGAGCTGGGGCCAACGTCCTGACTTTC; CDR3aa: CASSLAGAGANVLTF
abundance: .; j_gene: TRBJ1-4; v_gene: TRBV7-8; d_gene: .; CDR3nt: TGTGCCAGCAGCATGGACACGGTACTGTTTTTT; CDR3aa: CASSMDTVLFF